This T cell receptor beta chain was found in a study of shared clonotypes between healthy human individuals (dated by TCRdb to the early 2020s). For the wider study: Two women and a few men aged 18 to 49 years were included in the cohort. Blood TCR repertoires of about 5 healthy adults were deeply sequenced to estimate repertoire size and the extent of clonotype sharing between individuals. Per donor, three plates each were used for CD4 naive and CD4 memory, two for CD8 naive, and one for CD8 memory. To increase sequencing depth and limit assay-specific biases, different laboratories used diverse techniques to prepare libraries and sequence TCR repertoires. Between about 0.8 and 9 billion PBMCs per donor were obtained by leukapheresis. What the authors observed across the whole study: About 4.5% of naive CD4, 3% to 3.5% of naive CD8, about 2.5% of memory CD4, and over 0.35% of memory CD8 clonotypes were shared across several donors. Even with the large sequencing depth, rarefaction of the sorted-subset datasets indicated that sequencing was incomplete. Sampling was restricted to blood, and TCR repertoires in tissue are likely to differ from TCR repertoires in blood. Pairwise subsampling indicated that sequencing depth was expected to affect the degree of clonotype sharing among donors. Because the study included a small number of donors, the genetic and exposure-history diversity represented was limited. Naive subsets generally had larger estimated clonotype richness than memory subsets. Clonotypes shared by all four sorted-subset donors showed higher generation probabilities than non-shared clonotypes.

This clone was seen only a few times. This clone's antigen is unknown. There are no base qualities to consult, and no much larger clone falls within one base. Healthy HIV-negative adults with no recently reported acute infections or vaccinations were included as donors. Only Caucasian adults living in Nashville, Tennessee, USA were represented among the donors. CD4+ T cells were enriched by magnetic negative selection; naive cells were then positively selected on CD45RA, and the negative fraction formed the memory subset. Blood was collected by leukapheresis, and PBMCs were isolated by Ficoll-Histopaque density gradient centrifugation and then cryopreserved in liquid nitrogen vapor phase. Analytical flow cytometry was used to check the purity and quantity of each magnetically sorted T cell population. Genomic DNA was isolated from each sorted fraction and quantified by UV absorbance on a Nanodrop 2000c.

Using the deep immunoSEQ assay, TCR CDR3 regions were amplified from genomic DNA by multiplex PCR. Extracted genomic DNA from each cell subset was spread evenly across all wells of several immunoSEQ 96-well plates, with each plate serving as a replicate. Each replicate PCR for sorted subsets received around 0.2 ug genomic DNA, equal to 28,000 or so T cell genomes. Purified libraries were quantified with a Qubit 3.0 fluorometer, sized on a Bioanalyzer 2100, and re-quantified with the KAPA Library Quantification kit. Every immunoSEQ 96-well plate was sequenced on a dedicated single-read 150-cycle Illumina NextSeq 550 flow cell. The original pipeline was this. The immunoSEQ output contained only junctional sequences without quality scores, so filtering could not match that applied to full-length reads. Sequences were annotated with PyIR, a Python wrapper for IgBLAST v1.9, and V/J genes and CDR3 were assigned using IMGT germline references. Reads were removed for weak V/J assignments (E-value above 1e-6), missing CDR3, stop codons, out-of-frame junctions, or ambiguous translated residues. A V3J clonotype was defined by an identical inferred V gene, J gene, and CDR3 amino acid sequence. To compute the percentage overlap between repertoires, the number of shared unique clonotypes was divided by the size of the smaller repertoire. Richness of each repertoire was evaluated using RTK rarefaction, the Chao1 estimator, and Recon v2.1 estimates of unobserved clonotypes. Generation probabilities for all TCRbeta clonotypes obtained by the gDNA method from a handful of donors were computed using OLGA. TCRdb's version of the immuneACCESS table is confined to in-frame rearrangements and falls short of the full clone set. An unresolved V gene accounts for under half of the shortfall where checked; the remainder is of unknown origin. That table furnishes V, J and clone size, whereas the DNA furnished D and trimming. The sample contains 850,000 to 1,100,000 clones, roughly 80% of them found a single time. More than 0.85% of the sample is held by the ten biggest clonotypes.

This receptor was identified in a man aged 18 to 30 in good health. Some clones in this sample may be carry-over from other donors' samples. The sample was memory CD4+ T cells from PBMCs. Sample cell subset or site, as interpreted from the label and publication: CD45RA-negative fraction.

The CDR3 protein sequence reads: CASRPRPTVSSYNEQFF. The DNA reads TGTGCCAGCAGACCTCGTCCTACAGTCTCCTCCTACAATGAGCAGTTCTTC. The V and J segments used are TRBV27 and TRBJ2-1; no D segment can be confidently identified. According to the germline V gene (reference sequence), CDR1 reads MNHEY and CDR2 reads SMNVEV. Including the terminal cysteine and phenylalanine, the CDR3 comprises 17 residues. Just CDR3 DNA is preserved here, 51 bases in frame from base 1. The germline ends are 18 bases apart after V is trimmed by 6 bases and J by 0 bases.